The 24 T cell receptor beta chains given below trace back to one sample, sequenced in a study of blood T cells in healthy people across ages. Together with a sample-barcoded 5' primer, a J-beta primer mix was included in a second PCR lasting about 7 to 11 cycles. TCRdb called the 5' RACE reads again in MiXCR, with one record for every CDR3 protein. This sample carries approximately 1.5 million distinct CDR3 sequences, roughly 30% of them seen once, and the ten largest clones take about 11%. Sequenced input: blood. The origin of the receptors is a woman aged 30 to 39 in good health.

The rearrangement uses TRBV7-9 and TRBJ1-1; the D gene is possibly TRBD1 (6 bases). The V end was cut by 4 bases, the J end by 1 base, with 10 bases between. Per germline, CDR1 SEHNR and CDR2 FQNEAQ (reference sequence). There are 14 residues in the CDR3. In DNA form, the CDR3 reads TGTGCCAGCAGCTCGTACAGGGAGAACACTGAAGCTTTCTTT. This gives the protein CASSSYRENTEAFF.

Ten or more counts support this clonotype. The rearrangement uses TRBV29-1 and TRBJ1-1; D gene unclear. The CDR3 consists of 14 residues. Trimming left V 4 bases short and J 5 bases short, with 17 bases between. CDR1 and CDR2 from the germline V gene are SQVTM and ANQGSEA. CDR3 amino acids: CSVGGLRVSTEAFF. The CDR3 nucleotides are TGCAGCGTTGGGGGTTTAAGGGTGTCTACTGAAGCTTTCTTT.

This clonotype showed up just a few times. The chain joins TRBV11-2 to TRBJ2-1; D not resolved. V was shortened by 5 bases and J by 3 bases, with 17 bases between the two germline ends. CDR1 and CDR2 from the germline V gene are SGHAT and FQNNGV. CDR3 length: 16 residues. CDR3 in DNA: TGTGCCAGCAGCCGAACGGGTGCGCTCCGCTACAATGAGCAGTTCTTC. Its protein product is CASSRTGALRYNEQFF.

V usage is TRBV4-1 and J usage is TRBJ1-5, with D possibly matching TRBD1 (5 bases). This CDR3 has 17 amino acids. CDR1 and CDR2 (germline): MGHRA, YSYEKL. The ends were cut back, 0 bases at V and 4 bases at J, with 16 bases in the middle. The CDR3 nucleotides read TGCGCCAGCAGCCAAGATTTGGGGGAATTAGTTAATCAGCCCCAGCATTTT. This encodes CASSQDLGELVNQPQHF.

The V gene is TRBV12-3 or TRBV12-4, the J gene TRBJ2-1; 9 positions match TRBD2. V was pared by 1 base and J by 10 bases, with 8 bases of the junction left unmatched. The CDR3 length is 15 residues. Here the CDR3 DNA reads TGTGCCAGCAGTTTAGACTCAGCGGGAGGACAAGAGCAGTTCTTC. Its protein is CASSLDSAGGQEQFF.

This clonotype was picked up a small number of times. This chain uses TRBV2 with TRBJ2-1; 10 positions match TRBD2. The V gene's germline CDR1 is SNHLY and CDR2 FYNNEI. The CDR3 runs 14 residues. Trimming took 8 bases from V and 8 from J; bases not matched to a gene: 9. The CDR3 loop is CASRFLAGVDEQFF. CDR3 in DNA: TGTGCCAGCCGATTCCTAGCGGGAGTAGATGAGCAGTTCTTC.

This clonotype occurred a few times. The chain couples TRBV29-1 to TRBJ1-2; 9 nucleotides match TRBD1. Germline CDR1 and CDR2: SQVTM and ANQGSEA. J was trimmed by 4 bases and V by 7 bases; bases with no gene match: 4. This CDR3 has 12 residues. The CDR3 protein is CSGRDRVYGYTF. Here the CDR3 DNA reads TGCAGCGGCCGGGACAGGGTCTATGGCTACACCTTC.

This clonotype was observed a few times. A much more abundant neighbour one base away suggests this may be a read error. The chain links TRBV6-4 to TRBJ2-7; D is uncertain. This CDR3 comprises 13 residues. Looked up from germline, CDR1 is MRHNA and CDR2 is SNTAGT. The DNA for the CDR3 is TGTGCCTGCAGCCGAGACAACGGCTACGAGCAGTACTTC. Its translation: CACSRDNGYEQYF.

The V and J genes are TRBV20-1 and TRBJ2-7; TRBD1 might be the D (5 bases). V dropped 6 bases and J dropped 4 bases, with 16 bases sitting between them. This CDR3 is 13 amino acids long. Germline V gene data show CDR1 as DFQATT and CDR2 as SNEGSKA (reference sequence). The DNA of the CDR3 is TGCAGTGCCCCAAAAGGGGTGGGTTACGAGCAGTACTTC. This encodes CSAPKGVGYEQYF.

The chain links TRBV6-4 to TRBJ1-2; 10 bases fit TRBD1. The germline gives CDR1 MRHNA, CDR2 SNTAGT. Trimming at V came to 6 bases and at J to 8 bases, leaving 12 bases not matched to a gene. CDR3 length: 15 residues. CDR3: CASSMTGGAPRGYTF. The CDR3 nucleotides read TGTGCCAGCAGCATGACAGGGGGCGCGCCCCGGGGCTACACCTTC.

The rearrangement links TRBV25-1 to TRBJ1-2, with D possibly being TRBD1 (5 bases). Trimming left V 4 bases short and J 3 bases short, with 9 bases between. The CDR3 has 13 amino acids. Germline V gene sequence: CDR1 MGHDK, CDR2 SYGVNS. CDR3 sequence reads: CASSGEGYYGYTF. CDR3 DNA sequence: TGTGCCAGCAGTGGAGAGGGGTACTATGGCTACACCTTC.

A remark on this clonotype: Relative to the germline gene, one junction end is altered; a read error may explain this. The rearrangement joins TRBV9 to TRBJ1-6, with TRBD1 identical over 9 bases. This CDR3 has 17 residues. CDR1 SGDLS and CDR2 YYNGEE come from the germline V gene. The CDR3 loop reads CASSVDGGTGMNSPFHF. DNA for the CDR3: TGTGCCAGCAGCGTAGATGGGGGGACAGGGATGAATTCACCCTTCCACTTT.

This clonotype was counted between two and nine times. V is TRBV6-6 and J is TRBJ2-5, with D tentatively TRBD2 (5 bases). The V and J ends lost 5 bases and 5 bases respectively, with 18 bases between them. CDR1 and CDR2 from the germline V gene are MNHNY and SVGAGI (reference sequence). The CDR3 runs to 15 residues. CDR3 sequence reads: CASSQNEGLGETQYF. As DNA, the CDR3 is TGTGCCAGCAGTCAGAACGAGGGCCTTGGCGAGACCCAGTACTTC.

This clonotype was recorded at least ten times. The chain's CDR3 is CSVEARGARSSGANVLTF. DNA for the CDR3: TGCAGCGTTGAAGCTCGGGGGGCGCGGAGCTCTGGGGCCAACGTCCTGACTTTC. The V gene is TRBV29-1, the J gene TRBJ2-6, with D possibly TRBD2 on 7 matching bases. In germline, CDR1 is SQVTM, CDR2 ANQGSEA. The CDR3 extends over 18 amino acids. Trimming pared 1 base from V and 0 bases from J, leaving 16 bases between. The full variable domain, in which reference TRBV29-1 and TRBJ2-6 provide the parts outside the CDR3, is SAVISQKPSRDICQRGTSLTIQCQVDSQVTMMFWYRQQPGQSLTLIATANQGSEATYESGFVIDKFPISRPNLTFSTLTVSNMSPEDSSIYLCSVEARGARSSGANVLTFGAGSRLTVL.

This clonotype was seen a few times. The V gene is TRBV5-5, the J gene TRBJ1-2, with TRBD1 identical over 8 bases. In germline, CDR1 is SGHKS, CDR2 YYEKEE (reference sequence). V shed 2 bases, J shed 1 base, and the junction held 4 bases outside the gene matches. This CDR3 has 15 amino acids. The DNA of the CDR3 is TGTGCCAGCAGCTTAGGACAGGGCTTTAACTATGGCTACACCTTC. Protein product: CASSLGQGFNYGYTF. Full variable domain (outside the CDR3, taken from reference TRBV5-5 and TRBJ1-2): DAGVTQSPTHLIKTRGQQVTLRCSPISGHKSVSWYQQVLGQGPQFIFQYYEKEERGRGNFPDRFSARQFPNYSSELNVNALLLGDSALYLCASSLGQGFNYGYTFGSGTRLTVV.

The sample holds many counts of this clonotype. This chain links TRBV29-1 with TRBJ2-1; D is unclear. CDR1 and CDR2 from the germline V gene are SQVTM and ANQGSEA. Trimming left V 7 bases short and J 2 bases short, with 18 bases between. The CDR3 covers 15 residues. The CDR3 is CSGCWIGAPYNEQFF. The CDR3 region has the DNA TGCAGCGGGTGTTGGATCGGAGCACCCTACAATGAGCAGTTCTTC.

V and J are TRBV10-3 and TRBJ2-3; D might be TRBD2 (5 bases). V shed 7 bases and J shed 2 bases, with 16 bases lying between them. CDR1 and CDR2 from the germline V gene are ENHRY and SYGVKD. The CDR3 is made up of 15 amino acids. The CDR3 DNA sequence: TGTGCCATCACTCTGCTTGACGGGGACACAGATACGCAGTATTTT. Protein: CAITLLDGDTDTQYF.

This clonotype was observed many times. The chain has TRBV29-1 and TRBJ2-1; tentative D call: TRBD2 (5 bases). This CDR3 is 12 amino acids long. The V gene's germline CDR1 is SQVTM and CDR2 ANQGSEA. Trimming cost V 0 bases and J 9 bases, with 9 bases left between them. This CDR3 is CSVEDARVEQFF. The CDR3 DNA is TGCAGCGTTGAAGATGCGAGGGTTGAGCAGTTCTTC.

This clonotype came up a few times. CDR3 sequence: CASRAGDAYGYTF. The DNA for the CDR3 is TGTGCCAGCAGGGCTGGAGACGCCTATGGCTACACCTTC. The chain is built from TRBV2 and TRBJ1-2; D gene ambiguous. V gave up 6 bases and J gave up 4 bases, with 12 bases separating them. Germline V gene data show CDR1 as SNHLY and CDR2 as FYNNEI. The CDR3 consists of 13 residues.

In its sample, this clonotype was seen a few times. The V gene is TRBV30, the J gene TRBJ1-5; 7 positions agree with TRBD1. The CDR3 totals 16 residues. The junction had 11 bases not matched to a gene; V was cut back by 1 base and J by 5 bases. Per germline, CDR1 GTSNPN and CDR2 SVGIG (reference sequence). CDR3 sequence (DNA): TGTGCCTGGAGTGACCCCGGGACAGCTAAATATCAGCCCCAGCATTTT. Translated, it gives CAWSDPGTAKYQPQHF. The full variable domain, in which reference TRBV30 and TRBJ1-5 provide the parts outside the CDR3, is SQTIHQWPATLVQPVGSPLSLECTVEGTSNPNLYWYRQAAGRGLQLLFYSVGIGQISSEVPQNLSASRPQDRQFILSSKKLLLSDSGFYLCAWSDPGTAKYQPQHFGDGTRLSIL.

This clonotype showed up many times. The rearrangement uses TRBV29-1 and TRBJ2-5; D is undetermined. Trimming shortened V by 4 bases and J by 4 bases, and 4 bases separated the two germline ends. The CDR3 runs 10 residues. Germline-derived CDR1 and CDR2 are SQVTM and ANQGSEA. CDR3 region: CSVVTETQYF. Here the CDR3 DNA reads TGCAGCGTTGTGACAGAGACCCAGTACTTC.

This clonotype was counted many times. CDR3 region: CAISGFGTLGNYGYTF. The CDR3 bases are TGTGCCATCAGTGGGTTCGGGACACTAGGAAACTATGGCTACACCTTC. The chain has TRBV10-3 and TRBJ1-2; tentatively, D is TRBD1 (6 bases). V lost 4 bases to trimming and J lost 2 bases, with 17 bases between them. CDR1 is ENHRY and CDR2 is SYGVKD in the germline V gene. The CDR3 sequence is 16 residues long.

The chain joins TRBV18 to TRBJ2-7, with TRBD2 as a possible D gene (5 bases). Germline CDR1 is KGHSH and CDR2 is LQKENI. The CDR3 is made up of 14 amino acids. V was trimmed by 3 bases and J by 3 bases, leaving 12 bases between them. The CDR3 region has the DNA TGTGCCAGCTCACCTGGTGAGGGAAGCTACGAGCAGTACTTC. Amino acids: CASSPGEGSYEQYF.

The chain combines TRBV27 with TRBJ2-3; 10 nucleotides line up with TRBD2. This CDR3 comprises 17 residues. Germline assignment: CDR1 MNHEY and CDR2 SMNVEV (reference sequence). V gave up 0 bases and J gave up 5 bases; unmatched junction bases: 8. CDR3 bases: TGTGCCAGCAGTTTATCCCCTAGCGGGAGTTTCGGAGATACGCAGTATTTT. Protein sequence: CASSLSPSGSFGDTQYF.